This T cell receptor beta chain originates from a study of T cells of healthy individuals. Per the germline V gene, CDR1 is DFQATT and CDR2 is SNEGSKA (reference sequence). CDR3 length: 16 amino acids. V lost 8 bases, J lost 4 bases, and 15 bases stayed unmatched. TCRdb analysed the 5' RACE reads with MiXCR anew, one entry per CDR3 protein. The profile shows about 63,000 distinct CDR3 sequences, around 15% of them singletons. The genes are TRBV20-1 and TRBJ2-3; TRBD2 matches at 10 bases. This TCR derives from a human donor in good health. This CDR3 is CSTPRGGLAASDTQYF. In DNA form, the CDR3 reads TGCAGTACCCCTCGGGGAGGACTAGCGGCCTCAGATACGCAGTATTTT.